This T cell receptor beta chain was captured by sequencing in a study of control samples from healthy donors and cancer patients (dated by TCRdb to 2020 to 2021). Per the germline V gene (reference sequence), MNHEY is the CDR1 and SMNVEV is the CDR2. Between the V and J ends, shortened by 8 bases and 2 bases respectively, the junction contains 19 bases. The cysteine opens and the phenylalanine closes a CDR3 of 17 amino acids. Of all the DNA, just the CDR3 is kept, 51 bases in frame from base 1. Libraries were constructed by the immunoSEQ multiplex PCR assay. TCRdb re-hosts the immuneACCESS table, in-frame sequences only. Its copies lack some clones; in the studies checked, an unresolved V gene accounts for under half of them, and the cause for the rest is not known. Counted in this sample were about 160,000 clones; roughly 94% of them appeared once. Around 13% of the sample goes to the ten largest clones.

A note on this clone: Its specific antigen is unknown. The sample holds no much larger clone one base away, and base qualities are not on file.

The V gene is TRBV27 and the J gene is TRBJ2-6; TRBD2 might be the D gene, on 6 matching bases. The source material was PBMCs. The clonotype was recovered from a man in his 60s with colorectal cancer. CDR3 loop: CASAGSSRRAGANVLTF. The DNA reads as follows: TGTGCCAGCGCAGGCAGCAGCAGGAGGGCTGGGGCCAACGTCCTGACTTTC.